The T cell receptor beta chain described here comes from a study of PD-1 blockade in classical Hodgkin lymphoma. Study-level points and caveats: It was reported that newly diagnosed patients had less baseline TCR diversity than healthy donors. By C4D1 there was a significant rise in CD4+ TCR diversity but not in CD8+ TCR diversity. Patients were excluded if nivolumab began under 1 year after ASCT (the autologous transplant). Complete responders showed a baseline diversity that resembled the diversity of newly diagnosed patients.

The V end lost 4 bases, the J end lost 2 bases, and 10 bases lay between the germline ends. Per germline, CDR1 SGHRS and CDR2 YFSETQ. The CDR3 has 15 amino acids. All trial patients relapsed after autologous stem cell transplantation. Sequencing was performed with immunoSEQ multiplex PCR; in TCRdb, only in-frame clones are kept and a portion is missing. The sample consists of some 13,000 clones, 91% of them appearing once. To note about this clone: What it binds is not known.

This sample comprised peripheral blood mononuclear cells (PBMCs), obtained at baseline. The receptor was derived from a human donor with classical Hodgkin lymphoma. The V gene is TRBV5-1, the J gene TRBJ2-6; D gene unclear. CDR3 bases: TGCGCCAGCAGCCCGAGATTACCTGGGGCCAACGTCCTGACTTTC. The encoded protein is CASSPRLPGANVLTF.